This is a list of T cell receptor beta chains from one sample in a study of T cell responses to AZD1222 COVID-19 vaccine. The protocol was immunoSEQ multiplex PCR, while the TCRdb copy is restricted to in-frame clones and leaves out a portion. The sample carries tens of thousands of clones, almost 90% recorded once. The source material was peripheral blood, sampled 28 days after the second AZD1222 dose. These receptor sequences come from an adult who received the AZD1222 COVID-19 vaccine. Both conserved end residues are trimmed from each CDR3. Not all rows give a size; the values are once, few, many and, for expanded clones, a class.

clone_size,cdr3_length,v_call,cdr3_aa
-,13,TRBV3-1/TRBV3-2,ASTRERLSGNTIY
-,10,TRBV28,ASSPVNTEAF
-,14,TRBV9,ASSKDPGLAPDTQY
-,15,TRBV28,ASSSPGTGITGNTIY
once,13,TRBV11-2,ASSRPGRRNTEAF
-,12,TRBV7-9,ASSLQGTNTEAF
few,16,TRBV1,TSSQGSRDRGPDQPQH
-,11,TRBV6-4,ASGNSGTGELF
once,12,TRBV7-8,ASSPWGRADTQY
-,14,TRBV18,ASSPRVSSGADTQY
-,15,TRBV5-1,ASSSAGRGGTNEKLF
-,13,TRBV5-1,ASSTDPTANEKLF
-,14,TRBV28,ASSLGGQAYNSPLH
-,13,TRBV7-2,ASSPLDRPNYGYT
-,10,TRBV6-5,ASSSRNQPQH
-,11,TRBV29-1,SATNRVGNTIY
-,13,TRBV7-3,ASSLQPSGANVLT
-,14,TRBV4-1,ASSQARDRASYEQY
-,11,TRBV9,ASSVGAEETQY
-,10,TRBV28,ASSLDRREQY
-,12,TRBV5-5,ASSPGTGFEKLF
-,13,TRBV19,ASKTFTANTGELF
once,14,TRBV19,ASKSIRGEGGNTIY
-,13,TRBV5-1,ASSTGTGGYQPQH
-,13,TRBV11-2,ASSSGGRSSYEQY
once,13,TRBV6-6,ASSRSGTRIYEQY
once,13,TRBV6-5,ASSSALREVYGYT
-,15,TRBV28,ASSLSAGGRGTYEQY
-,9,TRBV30,AWVAGNEQF
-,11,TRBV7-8,ASSKDRTGEQY
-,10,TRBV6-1,ASSELSGEAF
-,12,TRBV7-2,ASSPGQGPYEQY
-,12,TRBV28,ASSLQPPNSPLH
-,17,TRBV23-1,ASSQPPLSRENSNQPQH
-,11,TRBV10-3,AISESAVEGYT
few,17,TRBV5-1,ASSSVLVFGQELNTEAF
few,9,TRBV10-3,AISSNYEQY
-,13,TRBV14,ASSQAAGGEYGYT
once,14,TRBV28,ASSSPGQGPGNTIY
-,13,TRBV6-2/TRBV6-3,ASSNHGTGSTPLH
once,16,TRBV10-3,ATGGTGQGAVGGEKLF
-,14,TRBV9,ASSVGRAGTQETQY
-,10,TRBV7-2,ASSLAANIQY
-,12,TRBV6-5,ASRRFGTNYGYT
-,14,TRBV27,ASSLEGGRANYGYT
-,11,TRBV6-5,ASSSGQGDGYT